This entry features one TCR beta chain sequence. Its binding antigen is unknown. There are no base qualities to consult, and no much larger clone falls within one base. A two-step multiplex PCR amplified TCR-beta CDR3 regions from genomic DNA, and the second step of the PCR added Illumina-compatible adaptors. TCR-beta immunosequencing was performed on an Illumina platform as a commercial immunoSEQ service. In the paper's pipeline: Repertoires were summarised by productive clonality and by Top 10 Clones, defined as the percentage of T-cell templates derived from the ten most frequent sequences. Values for productive clonality spanned 0 to 1, where a value of 1 indicated a monoclonal population. Sequences comprising at least 0.1% of tumour T-cell templates but absent from matched non-adjacent lung were defined as tumour-associated clones and were identified via log10 scatter plots. Two-group comparisons used Student's t-tests, stages used ANOVA, and relationships used linear regression, analysed in GraphPad Prism7 and R. As stored in TCRdb, this immuneACCESS dataset retains in-frame rearrangements with V and J assigned. A fraction of the clones does not appear; measured against another copy, unresolved V genes explain less than half of the discrepancy, and the remainder lacks a known reason. V, J and clone size derive from that table, while D and trimming were established from the DNA sequence. The sample records around 5,000 clones, around three quarters of which are singletons. The top ten clonotypes cover approximately 15% of the sample.

From cysteine to phenylalanine, the CDR3 is 14 amino acids long. Just the 42-base CDR3 DNA is kept, in frame starting at base 1. The germline V gene gives CDR1 as SGHDT and CDR2 as YYEEEE. V sheds 4 bases and J sheds 5 bases, leaving 13 bases between their ends. Frozen aliquots of unsorted single-cell suspensions were used for genomic DNA extraction with the QIAamp DNA kit. The tumour samples consisted of surgically resected non-small cell lung cancer tissue. Tissues were received within 2 hours of resection and processed immediately into single-cell suspensions. Tissue was broken up mechanically, digested enzymatically with DNase I, collagenase I and hyaluronidase for under 35 minutes at 37 degrees C, and then filtered and RBC-lysed. The sample originates from a study of immune cell composition in non-small cell lung cancer (dated by TCRdb to between 2016 and 2019). About the investigation overall: Histologic subtype was assigned using H&E plus p63, CK5, Napsin A and TTF-1 immunohistochemistry, mainly lung adenocarcinoma or squamous cell carcinoma. The subtype comparisons left out several tumour specimens with TCR-beta data because those specimens were rare histological subtypes. Supplementary cohort #1, 10 lung adenocarcinoma cases, had paired tumour/lung TCR-beta sequencing and TIL populations generated to assess tumour reactivity. TCR-beta sequencing (Adaptive Biotechnologies) was performed on about 37 paired NSCLC tumour and non-adjacent lung specimens plus 26 tumour-only specimens. Overall study outcomes, separate from this receptor: Lung squamous cell carcinoma tumours had significantly higher Top 10 clone scores and productive clonality than lung adenocarcinoma tumours. Smoking pack-years did not significantly correlate with tumour TCR-beta clonality. In fewer than eleven adenocarcinoma cases, a strong correlation was found between maximal tumour-associated clone frequency and TIL tumour reactivity, whereas no such correlation was found between overall clonality and TIL tumour reactivity. Tumour-associated clones >0.5% occurred in nearly half of NSCLC cases: under 40% of adenocarcinomas versus approximately 75% of squamous carcinomas. Only 10 cases were included in the reactivity cohort, and sequence sharing between tumour-reactive clones and the dominant in vivo tumour-associated clones was not shown.

Sequencing used lung tumor tissue. The receptor chain draws on TRBV5-6 and TRBJ1-5, and perhaps TRBD1 as D gene, on 6 matching bases. The sequence came from a human donor with non-small cell lung cancer. Here the CDR3 is given as CASSETGSDQPQHF. The nucleotide sequence is TGTGCCAGCAGCGAAACAGGGTCGGATCAGCCCCAGCATTTT.